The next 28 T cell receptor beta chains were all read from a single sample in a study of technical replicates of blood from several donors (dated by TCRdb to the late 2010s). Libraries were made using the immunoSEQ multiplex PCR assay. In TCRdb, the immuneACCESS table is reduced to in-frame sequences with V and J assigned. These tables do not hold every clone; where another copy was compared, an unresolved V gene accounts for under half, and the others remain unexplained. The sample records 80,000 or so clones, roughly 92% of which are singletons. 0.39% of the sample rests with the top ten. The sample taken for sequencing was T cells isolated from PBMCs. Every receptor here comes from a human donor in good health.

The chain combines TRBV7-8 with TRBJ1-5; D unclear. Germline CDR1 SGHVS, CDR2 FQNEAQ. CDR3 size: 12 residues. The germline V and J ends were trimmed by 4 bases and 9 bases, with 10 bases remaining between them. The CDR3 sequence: CASSSPYGPQHF. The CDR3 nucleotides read TGTGCCAGCAGCTCTCCATACGGGCCCCAGCATTTT. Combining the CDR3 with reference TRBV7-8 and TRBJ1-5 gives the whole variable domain GAGVSQSPRYKVAKRGQDVALRCDPISGHVSLFWYQQALGQGPEFLTYFQNEAQLDKSGLPSDRFFAERPEGSVSTLKIQRTQQEDSAVYLCASSSPYGPQHFGDGTRLSIL.

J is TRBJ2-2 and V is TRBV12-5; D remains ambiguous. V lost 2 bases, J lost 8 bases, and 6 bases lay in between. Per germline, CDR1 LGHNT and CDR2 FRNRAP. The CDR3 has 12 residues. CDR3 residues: CASGLILGELFF. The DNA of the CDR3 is TGTGCTAGTGGTTTGATTCTGGGGGAGCTGTTTTTT.

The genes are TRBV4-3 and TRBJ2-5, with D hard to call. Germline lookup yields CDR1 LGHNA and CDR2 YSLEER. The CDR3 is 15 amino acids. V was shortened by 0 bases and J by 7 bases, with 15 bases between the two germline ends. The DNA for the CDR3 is TGCGCCAGCAGCCAAGATCGGGTACCTTCCGCGACCCAGTACTTC. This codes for CASSQDRVPSATQYF.

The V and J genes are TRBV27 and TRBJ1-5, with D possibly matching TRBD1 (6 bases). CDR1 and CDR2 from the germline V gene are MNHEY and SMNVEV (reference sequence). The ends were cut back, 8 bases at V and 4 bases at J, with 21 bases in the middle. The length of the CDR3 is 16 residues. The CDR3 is CASRLHGTTFNQPQHF. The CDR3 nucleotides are TGTGCCAGCCGATTACACGGGACAACGTTTAATCAGCCCCAGCATTTT.

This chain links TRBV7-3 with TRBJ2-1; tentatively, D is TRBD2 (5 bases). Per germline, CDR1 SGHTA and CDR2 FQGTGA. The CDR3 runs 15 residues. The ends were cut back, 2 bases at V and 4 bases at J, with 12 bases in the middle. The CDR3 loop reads CASSLSGGLYNEQFF. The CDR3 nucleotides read TGTGCCAGCAGCTTATCCGGCGGGCTGTACAATGAGCAGTTCTTC. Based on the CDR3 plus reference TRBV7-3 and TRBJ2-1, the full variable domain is GAGVSQTPSNKVTEKGKYVELRCDPISGHTALYWYRQSLGQGPEFLIYFQGTGAADDSGLPNDRFFAVRPEGSVSTLKIQRTERGDSAVYLCASSLSGGLYNEQFFGPGTRLTVL.

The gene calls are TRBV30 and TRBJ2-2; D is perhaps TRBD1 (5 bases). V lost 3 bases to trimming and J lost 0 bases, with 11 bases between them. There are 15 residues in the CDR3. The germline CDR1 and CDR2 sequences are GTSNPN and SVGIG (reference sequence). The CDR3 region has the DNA TGTGCCTGGAGCAAGGGGCCGACGAACACCGGGGAGCTGTTTTTT. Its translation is CAWSKGPTNTGELFF.

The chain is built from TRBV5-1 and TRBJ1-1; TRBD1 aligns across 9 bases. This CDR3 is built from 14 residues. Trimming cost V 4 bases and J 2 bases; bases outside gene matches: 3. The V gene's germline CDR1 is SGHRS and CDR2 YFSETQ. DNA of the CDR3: TGCGCCAGCAGCGGGACAGGGAGTAACACTGAAGCTTTCTTT. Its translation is CASSGTGSNTEAFF.

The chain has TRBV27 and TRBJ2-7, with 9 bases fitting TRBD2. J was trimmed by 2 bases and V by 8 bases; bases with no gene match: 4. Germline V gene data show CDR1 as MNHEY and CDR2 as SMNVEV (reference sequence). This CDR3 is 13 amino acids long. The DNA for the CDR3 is TGTGCCAGCTCGACTAGCGGAGCCTACGAGCAGTACTTC. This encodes CASSTSGAYEQYF.

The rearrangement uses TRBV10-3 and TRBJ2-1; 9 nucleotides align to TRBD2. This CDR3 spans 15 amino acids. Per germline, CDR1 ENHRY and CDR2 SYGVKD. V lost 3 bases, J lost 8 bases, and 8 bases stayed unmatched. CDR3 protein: CAISEDSQREDEQFF. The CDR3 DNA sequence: TGTGCCATCAGTGAAGACTCCCAGCGGGAGGATGAGCAGTTCTTC.

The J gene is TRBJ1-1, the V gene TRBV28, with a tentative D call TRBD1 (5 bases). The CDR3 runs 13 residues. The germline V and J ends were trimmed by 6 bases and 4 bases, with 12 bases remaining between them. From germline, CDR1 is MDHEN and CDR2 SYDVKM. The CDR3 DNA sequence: TGTGCCAGCAGCCAGGGAGCGGGCACTGAAGCTTTCTTT. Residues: CASSQGAGTEAFF.

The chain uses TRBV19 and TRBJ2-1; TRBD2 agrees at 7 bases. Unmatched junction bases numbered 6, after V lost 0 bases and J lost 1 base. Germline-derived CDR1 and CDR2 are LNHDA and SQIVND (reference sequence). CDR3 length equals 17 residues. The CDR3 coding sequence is TGTGCCAGTAGTATAGAAAGGCTAGCGGATTCCTACAATGAGCAGTTCTTC. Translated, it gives CASSIERLADSYNEQFF.

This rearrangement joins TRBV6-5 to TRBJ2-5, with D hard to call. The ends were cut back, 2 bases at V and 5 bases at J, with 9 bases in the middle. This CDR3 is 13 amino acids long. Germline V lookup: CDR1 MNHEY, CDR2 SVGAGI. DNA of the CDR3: TGTGCCAGCAGTTACCGTCCGCGGGAGACCCAGTACTTC. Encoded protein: CASSYRPRETQYF.

CDR3 sequence reads: CAISERGGSYEQYF. The CDR3 DNA reads as TGTGCCATCAGTGAAAGGGGGGGGTCCTACGAGCAGTACTTC. This sequence joins TRBV10-3 and TRBJ2-7, with a possible D match to TRBD2 (7 bases). The ends were cut back, 3 bases at V and 1 base at J, with 10 bases in the middle. This CDR3 has 14 amino acids. CDR1 is ENHRY and CDR2 is SYGVKD in the germline V gene.

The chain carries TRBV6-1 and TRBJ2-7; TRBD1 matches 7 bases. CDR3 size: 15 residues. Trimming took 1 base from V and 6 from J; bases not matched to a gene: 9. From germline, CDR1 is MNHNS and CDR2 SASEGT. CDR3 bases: TGTGCCAGCAGTGAAGAAACAGGGGCGTTCTTCGAGCAGTACTTC. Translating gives CASSEETGAFFEQYF.

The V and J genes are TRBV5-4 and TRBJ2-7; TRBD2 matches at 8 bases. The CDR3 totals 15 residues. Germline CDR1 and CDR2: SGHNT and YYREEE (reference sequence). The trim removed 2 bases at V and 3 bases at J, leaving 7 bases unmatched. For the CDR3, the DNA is TGTGCCAGCAGCTTCGCTACGGGGGGGAGCTACGAGCAGTACTTC. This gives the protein CASSFATGGSYEQYF.

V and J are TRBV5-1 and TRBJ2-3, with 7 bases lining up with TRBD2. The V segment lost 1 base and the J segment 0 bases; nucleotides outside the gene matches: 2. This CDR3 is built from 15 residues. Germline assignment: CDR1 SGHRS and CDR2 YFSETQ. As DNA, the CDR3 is TGCGCCAGCAGCTTGAGCGGGACTAGCACAGATACGCAGTATTTT. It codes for CASSLSGTSTDTQYF.

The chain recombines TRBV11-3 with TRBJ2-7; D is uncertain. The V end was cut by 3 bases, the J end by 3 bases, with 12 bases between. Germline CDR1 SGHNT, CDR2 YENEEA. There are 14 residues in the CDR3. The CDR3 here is CASSFASVNYEQYF. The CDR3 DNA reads TGTGCCAGCAGCTTCGCAAGCGTGAACTACGAGCAGTACTTC.

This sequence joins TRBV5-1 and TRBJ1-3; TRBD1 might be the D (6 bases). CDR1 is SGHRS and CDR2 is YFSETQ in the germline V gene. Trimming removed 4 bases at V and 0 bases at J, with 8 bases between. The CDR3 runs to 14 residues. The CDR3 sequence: CASSQQGSGNTIYF. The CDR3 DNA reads TGCGCCAGCAGCCAACAGGGCTCTGGAAACACCATATATTTT.

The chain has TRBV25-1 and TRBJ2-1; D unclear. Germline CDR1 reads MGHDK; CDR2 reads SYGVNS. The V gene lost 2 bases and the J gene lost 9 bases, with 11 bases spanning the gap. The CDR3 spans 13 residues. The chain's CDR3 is CASSETNAGEQFF. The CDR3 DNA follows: TGTGCCAGCAGTGAAACGAACGCCGGTGAGCAGTTCTTC.

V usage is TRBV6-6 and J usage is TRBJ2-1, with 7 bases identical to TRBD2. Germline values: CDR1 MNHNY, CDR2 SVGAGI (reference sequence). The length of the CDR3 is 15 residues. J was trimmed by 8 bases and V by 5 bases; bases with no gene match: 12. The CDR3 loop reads CASSQLATMADEQFF. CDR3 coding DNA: TGTGCCAGCAGTCAACTAGCGACAATGGCGGATGAGCAGTTCTTC.

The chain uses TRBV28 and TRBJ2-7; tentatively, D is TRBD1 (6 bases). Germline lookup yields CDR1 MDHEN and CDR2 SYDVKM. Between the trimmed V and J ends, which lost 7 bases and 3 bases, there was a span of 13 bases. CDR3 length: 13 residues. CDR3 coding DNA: TGTGCCAGCAAACCGGGACATCTCTACGAGCAGTACTTC. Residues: CASKPGHLYEQYF.

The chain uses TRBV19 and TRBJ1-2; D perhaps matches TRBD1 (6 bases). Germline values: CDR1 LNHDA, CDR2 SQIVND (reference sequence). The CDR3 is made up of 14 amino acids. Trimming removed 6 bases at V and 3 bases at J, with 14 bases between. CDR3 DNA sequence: TGTGCCAGTAGACCTAGGACAGCATACTATGGCTACACCTTC. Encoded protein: CASRPRTAYYGYTF.

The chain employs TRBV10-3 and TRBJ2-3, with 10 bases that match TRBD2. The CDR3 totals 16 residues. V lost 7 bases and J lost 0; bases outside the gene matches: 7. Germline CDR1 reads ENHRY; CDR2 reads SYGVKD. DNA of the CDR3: TGTGCCATCACCAGGACTAGCGGAAGCAGCACAGATACGCAGTATTTT. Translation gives CAITRTSGSSTDTQYF.

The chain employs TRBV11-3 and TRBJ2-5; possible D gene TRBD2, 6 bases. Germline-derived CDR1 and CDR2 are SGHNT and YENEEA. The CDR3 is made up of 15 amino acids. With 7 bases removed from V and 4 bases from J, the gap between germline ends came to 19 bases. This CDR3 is CASNPAGSMTETQYF. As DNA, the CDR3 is TGTGCCAGCAACCCCGCCGGGAGTATGACAGAGACCCAGTACTTC.

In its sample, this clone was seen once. CDR3 amino acids: CASSPQGVWGEKLFF. CDR3 nucleotide sequence: TGTGCCAGCAGCCCCCAGGGGGTCTGGGGTGAAAAACTGTTTTTT. The chain is built from TRBV9 and TRBJ1-4; 7 bases are a match to TRBD1. This CDR3 has 15 amino acids. V was pared by 4 bases and J by 7 bases, with 10 bases of the junction left unmatched. In germline, CDR1 is SGDLS, CDR2 YYNGEE.

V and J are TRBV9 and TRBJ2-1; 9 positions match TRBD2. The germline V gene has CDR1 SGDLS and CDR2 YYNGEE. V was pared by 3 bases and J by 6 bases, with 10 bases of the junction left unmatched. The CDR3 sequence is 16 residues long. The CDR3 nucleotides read TGTGCCAGCAGCGGGACCGGGACTAGCCGACTCAATGAGCAGTTCTTC. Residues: CASSGTGTSRLNEQFF.

CDR3 sequence (DNA): TGTGCCATCAGTGAGTCCGGCGGCCTACTAGCGGGAGAAAGAGATACGCAGTATTTT. Amino acids: CAISESGGLLAGERDTQYF. V is TRBV10-3 and J is TRBJ2-3; 11 bases agree with TRBD2. Germline trimming cut 0 bases from V and 5 bases from J; bases unmatched to any gene: 13. CDR3 length: 19 amino acids. Germline V gene sequence: CDR1 ENHRY, CDR2 SYGVKD.

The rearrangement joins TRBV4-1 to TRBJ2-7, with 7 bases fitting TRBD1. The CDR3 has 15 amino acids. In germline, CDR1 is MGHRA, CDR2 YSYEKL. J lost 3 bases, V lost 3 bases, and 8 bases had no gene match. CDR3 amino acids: CASSQRTGGVYEQYF. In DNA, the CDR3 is TGCGCCAGCAGCCAGAGGACAGGCGGTGTCTACGAGCAGTACTTC.